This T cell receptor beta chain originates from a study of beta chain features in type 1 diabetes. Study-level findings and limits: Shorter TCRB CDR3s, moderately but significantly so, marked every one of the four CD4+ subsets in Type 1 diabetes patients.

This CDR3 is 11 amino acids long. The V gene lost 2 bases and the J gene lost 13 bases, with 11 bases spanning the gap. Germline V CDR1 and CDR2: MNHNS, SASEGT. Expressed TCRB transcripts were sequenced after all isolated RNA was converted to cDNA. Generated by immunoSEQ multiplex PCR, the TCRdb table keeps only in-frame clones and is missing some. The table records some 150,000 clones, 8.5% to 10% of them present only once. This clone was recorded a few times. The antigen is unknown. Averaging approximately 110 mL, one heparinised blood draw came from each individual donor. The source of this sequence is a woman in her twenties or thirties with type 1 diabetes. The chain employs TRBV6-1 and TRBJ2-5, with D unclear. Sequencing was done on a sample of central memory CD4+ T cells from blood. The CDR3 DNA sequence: TGTGCCAGCAGTGAACTAACAGTGGGGTACTTC. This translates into CASSELTVGYF.